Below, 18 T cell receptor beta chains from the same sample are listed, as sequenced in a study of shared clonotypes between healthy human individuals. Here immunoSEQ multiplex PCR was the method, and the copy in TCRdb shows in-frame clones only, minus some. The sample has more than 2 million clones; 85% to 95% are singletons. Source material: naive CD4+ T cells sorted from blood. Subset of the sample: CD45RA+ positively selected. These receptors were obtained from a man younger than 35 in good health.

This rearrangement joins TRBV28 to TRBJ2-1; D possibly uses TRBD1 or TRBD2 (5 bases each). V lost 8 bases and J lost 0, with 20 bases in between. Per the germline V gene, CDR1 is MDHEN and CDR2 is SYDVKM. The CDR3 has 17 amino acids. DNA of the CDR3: TGTGCCAGCCGAAATACCCGGGCAGGGAGCTCCTACAATGAGCAGTTCTTC. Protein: CASRNTRAGSSYNEQFF.

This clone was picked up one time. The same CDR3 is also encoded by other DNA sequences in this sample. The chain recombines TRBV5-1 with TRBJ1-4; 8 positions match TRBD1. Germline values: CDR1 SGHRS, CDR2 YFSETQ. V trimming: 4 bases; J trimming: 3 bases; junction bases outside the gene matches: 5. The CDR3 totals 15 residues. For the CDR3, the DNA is TGCGCCAGCAGCCCTGGACAGGGAGCTAATGAAAAACTGTTTTTT. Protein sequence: CASSPGQGANEKLFF.

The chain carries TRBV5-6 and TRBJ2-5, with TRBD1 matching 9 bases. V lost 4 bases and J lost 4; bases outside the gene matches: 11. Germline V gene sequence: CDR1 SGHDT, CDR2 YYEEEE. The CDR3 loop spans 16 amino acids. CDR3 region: CASSTPGQGFSETQYF. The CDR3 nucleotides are TGTGCCAGCAGCACTCCGGGACAGGGATTTTCAGAGACCCAGTACTTC.

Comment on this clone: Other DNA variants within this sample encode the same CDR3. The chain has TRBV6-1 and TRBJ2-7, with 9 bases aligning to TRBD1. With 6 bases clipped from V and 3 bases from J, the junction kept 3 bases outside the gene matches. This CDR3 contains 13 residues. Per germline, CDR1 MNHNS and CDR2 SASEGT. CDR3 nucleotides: TGTGCCAGCAGCCGGGACAGGGTCTACGAGCAGTACTTC. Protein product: CASSRDRVYEQYF.

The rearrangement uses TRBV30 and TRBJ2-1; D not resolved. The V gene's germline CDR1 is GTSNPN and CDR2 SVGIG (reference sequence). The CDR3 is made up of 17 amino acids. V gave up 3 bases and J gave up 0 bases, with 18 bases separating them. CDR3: CAWSPHGLLSSYNEQFF. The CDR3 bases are TGTGCCTGGAGCCCTCATGGGTTGCTAAGCTCCTACAATGAGCAGTTCTTC. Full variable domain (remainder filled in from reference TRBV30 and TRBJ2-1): SQTIHQWPATLVQPVGSPLSLECTVEGTSNPNLYWYRQAAGRGLQLLFYSVGIGQISSEVPQNLSASRPQDRQFILSSKKLLLSDSGFYLCAWSPHGLLSSYNEQFFGPGTRLTVL.

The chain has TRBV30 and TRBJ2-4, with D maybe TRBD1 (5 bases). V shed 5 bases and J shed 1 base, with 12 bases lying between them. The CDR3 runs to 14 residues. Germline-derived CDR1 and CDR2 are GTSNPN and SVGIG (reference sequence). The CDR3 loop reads CAWAGKGAKNIQYF. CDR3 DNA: TGTGCCTGGGCAGGGAAGGGGGCCAAAAACATTCAGTACTTC.

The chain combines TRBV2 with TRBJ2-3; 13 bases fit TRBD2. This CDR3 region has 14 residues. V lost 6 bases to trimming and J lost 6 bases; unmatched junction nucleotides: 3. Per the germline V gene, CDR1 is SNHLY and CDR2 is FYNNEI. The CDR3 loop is CASRLAGGSDTQYF. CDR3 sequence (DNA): TGTGCCAGCAGACTAGCGGGAGGGTCGGATACGCAGTATTTT.

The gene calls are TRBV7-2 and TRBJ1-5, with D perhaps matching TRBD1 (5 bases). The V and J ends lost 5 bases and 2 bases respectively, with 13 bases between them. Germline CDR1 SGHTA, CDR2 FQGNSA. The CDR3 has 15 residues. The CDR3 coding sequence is TGTGCCAGCAGCCAGACAGTGATCGGCAATCAGCCCCAGCATTTT. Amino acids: CASSQTVIGNQPQHF.

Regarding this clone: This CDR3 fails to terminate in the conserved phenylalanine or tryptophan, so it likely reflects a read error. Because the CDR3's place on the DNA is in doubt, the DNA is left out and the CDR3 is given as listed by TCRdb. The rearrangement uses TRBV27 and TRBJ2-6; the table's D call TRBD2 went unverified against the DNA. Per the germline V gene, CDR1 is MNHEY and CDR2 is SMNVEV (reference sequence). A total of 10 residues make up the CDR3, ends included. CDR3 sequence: CASTPLIRSL.

This CDR3 is CASSLDLDRGIYQYF. CDR3 bases: TGTGCCAGCAGCTTAGATCTGGACAGGGGGATTTATCAGTATTTT. The rearrangement links TRBV11-2 to TRBJ2-3, with 10 positions matching TRBD1. Germline values: CDR1 SGHAT, CDR2 FQNNGV. The CDR3 length is 15 residues. The V and J ends lost 0 bases and 12 bases, in that order; junction bases with no gene match: 9.

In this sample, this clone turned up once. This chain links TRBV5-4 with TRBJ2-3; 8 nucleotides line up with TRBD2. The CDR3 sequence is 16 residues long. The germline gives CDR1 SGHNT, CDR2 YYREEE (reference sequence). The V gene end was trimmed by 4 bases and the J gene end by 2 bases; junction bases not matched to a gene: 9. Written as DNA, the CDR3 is TGTGCCAGCAGCCGGCCCCCGGGGGGGGCCACAGATACGCAGTATTTT. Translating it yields CASSRPPGGATDTQYF.

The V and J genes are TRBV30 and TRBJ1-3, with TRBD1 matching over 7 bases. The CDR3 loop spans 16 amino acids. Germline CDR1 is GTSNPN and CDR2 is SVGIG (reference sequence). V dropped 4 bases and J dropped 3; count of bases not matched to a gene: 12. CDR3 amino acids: CAWTRFSQGVGNTIYF. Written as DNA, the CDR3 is TGTGCCTGGACCCGTTTCAGCCAGGGGGTTGGAAACACCATATATTTT.

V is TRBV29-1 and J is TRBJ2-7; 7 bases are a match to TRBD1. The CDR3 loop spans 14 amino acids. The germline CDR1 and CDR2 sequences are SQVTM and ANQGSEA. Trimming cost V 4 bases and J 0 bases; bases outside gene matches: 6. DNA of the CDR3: TGCAGCGTTGGGGTCAGGGGGTACTCCTACGAGCAGTACTTC. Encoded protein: CSVGVRGYSYEQYF.

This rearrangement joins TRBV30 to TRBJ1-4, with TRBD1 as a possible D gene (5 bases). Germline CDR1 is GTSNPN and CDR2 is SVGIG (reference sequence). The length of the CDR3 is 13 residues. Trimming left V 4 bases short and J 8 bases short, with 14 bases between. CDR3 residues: CAWNQGGEEKLFF. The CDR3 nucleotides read TGTGCCTGGAACCAGGGCGGAGAGGAAAAACTGTTTTTT.

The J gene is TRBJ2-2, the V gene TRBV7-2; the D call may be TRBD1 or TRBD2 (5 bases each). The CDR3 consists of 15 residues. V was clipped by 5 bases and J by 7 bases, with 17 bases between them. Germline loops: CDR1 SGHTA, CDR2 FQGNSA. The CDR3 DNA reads TGTGCCAGCAGCCCTCGGCTTGGGGACGTCGGGGAGCTGTTTTTT. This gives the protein CASSPRLGDVGELFF.

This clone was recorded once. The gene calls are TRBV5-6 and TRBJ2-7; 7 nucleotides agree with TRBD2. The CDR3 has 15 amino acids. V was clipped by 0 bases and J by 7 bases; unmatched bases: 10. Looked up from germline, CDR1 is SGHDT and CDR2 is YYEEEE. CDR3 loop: CASSLGTRPREEQYF. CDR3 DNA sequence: TGTGCCAGCAGCTTGGGGACTAGGCCGAGAGAAGAGCAGTACTTC.

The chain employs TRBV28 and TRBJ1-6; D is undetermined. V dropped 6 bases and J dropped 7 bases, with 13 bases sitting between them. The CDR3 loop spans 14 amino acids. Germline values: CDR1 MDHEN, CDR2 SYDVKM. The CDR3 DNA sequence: TGTGCCAGCAGCCTCCCCCTTCGGAATTCACCCCTCCACTTT. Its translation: CASSLPLRNSPLHF. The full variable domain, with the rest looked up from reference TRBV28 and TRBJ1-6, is DVKVTQSSRYLVKRTGEKVFLECVQDMDHENMFWYRQDPGLGLRLIYFSYDVKMKEKGDIPEGYSVSREKKERFSLILESASTNQTSMYLCASSLPLRNSPLHFGNGTRLTVT.

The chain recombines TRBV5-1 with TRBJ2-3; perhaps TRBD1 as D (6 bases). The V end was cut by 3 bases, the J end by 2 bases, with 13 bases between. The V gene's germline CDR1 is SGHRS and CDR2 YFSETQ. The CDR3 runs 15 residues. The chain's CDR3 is CASSYGQSNTDTQYF. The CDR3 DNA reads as TGCGCCAGCAGCTACGGACAGAGCAACACAGATACGCAGTATTTT.